This T cell receptor (beta chain) is drawn from a study of blood T cell repertoires in COVID-19. Study details: Acute and convalescent COVID-19 samples came from the United States, Italy and Spain. PBMCs, B-cell-depleted T cells, or T cells were the source of the cDNA or gDNA that made up the material.

This CDR3 is 16 amino acids long. V was shortened by 1 base and J by 6 bases, with 16 bases between the two germline ends. CDR1 and CDR2 from the germline V gene are LGHDT and YNNKEL (reference sequence). Original data processing: Scientists estimated how many nucleated cells there were by amplifying reference gene primers. Sequencing was performed with immunoSEQ multiplex PCR; in TCRdb, only in-frame clones are kept and a portion is missing. The V and J calls and clone size are taken from that table; D and trimming were inferred from the DNA. The data show roughly 140,000 clones, roughly 82% seen once.

The sequencing input was peripheral blood. The TCR originated in a man between 65 and 80 years old with acute or convalescent COVID-19. The chain uses TRBV3-1 (or the pseudogene TRBV3-2) and TRBJ1-5, with a possible D match to TRBD1 (5 bases). The CDR3 nucleotides read TGTGCCAGCAGCCAAGGGGGCGGCTGGATTGGTCAGCCCCAGCATTTT. Encoded protein: CASSQGGGWIGQPQHF.